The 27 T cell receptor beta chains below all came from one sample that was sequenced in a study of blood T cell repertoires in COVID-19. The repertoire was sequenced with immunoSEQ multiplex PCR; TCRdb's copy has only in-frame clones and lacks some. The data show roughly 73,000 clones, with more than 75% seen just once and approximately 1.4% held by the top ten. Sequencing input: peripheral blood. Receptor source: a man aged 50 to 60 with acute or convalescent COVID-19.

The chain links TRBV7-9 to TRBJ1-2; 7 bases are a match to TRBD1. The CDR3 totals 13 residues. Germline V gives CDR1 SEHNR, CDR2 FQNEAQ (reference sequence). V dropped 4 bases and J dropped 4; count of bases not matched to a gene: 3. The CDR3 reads CASSSGQPYGYTF. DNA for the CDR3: TGTGCCAGCAGCTCGGGACAGCCCTATGGCTACACCTTC.

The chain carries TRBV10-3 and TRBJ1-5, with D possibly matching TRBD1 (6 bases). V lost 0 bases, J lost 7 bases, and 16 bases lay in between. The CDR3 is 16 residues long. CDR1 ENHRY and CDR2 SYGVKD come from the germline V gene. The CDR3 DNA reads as TGTGCCATCAGTGAGTCAGGAAGGGACACCGGGCAGCCCCAGCATTTT. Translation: CAISESGRDTGQPQHF.

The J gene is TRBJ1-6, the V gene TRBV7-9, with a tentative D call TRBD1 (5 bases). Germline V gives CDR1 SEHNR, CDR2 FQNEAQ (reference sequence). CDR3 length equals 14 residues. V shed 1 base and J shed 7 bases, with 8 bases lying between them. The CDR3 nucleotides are TGTGCCAGCAGCTTAGTAGCAGGGAATTCACCCCTCCACTTT. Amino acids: CASSLVAGNSPLHF.

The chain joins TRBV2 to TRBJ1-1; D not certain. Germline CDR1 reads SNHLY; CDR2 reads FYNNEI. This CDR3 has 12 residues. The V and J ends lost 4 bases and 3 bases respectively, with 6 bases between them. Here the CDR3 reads CASSVQHTEAFF. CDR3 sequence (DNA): TGTGCCAGCAGTGTACAGCACACTGAAGCTTTCTTT.

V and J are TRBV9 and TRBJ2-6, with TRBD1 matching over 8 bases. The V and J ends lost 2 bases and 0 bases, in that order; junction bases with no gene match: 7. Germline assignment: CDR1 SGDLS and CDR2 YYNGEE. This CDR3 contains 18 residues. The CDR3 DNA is TGTGCCAGCAGCGTCGGGGGACAGGTCTACTCTGGGGCCAACGTCCTGACTTTC. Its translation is CASSVGGQVYSGANVLTF.

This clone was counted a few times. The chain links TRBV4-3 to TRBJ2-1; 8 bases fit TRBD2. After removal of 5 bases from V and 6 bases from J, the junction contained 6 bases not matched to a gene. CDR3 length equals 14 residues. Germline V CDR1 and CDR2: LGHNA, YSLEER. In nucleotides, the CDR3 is TGCGCCAGCAGCGAGCGGGGGCCGGTCAATGAGCAGTTCTTC. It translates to CASSERGPVNEQFF.

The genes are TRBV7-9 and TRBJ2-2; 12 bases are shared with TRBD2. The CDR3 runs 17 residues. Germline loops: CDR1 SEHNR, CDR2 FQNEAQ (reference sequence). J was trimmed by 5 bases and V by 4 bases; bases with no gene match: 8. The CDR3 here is CASSSRLAGADTGELFF. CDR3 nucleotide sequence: TGTGCCAGCAGCTCACGACTAGCGGGAGCGGATACCGGGGAGCTGTTTTTT.

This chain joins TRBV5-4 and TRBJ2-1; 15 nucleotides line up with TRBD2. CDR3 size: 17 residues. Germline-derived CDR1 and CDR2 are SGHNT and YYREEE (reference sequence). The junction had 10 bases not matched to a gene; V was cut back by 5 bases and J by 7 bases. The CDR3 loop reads CASRPGTSGRRRNEQFF. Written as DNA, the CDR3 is TGTGCCAGCAGGCCCGGGACTAGCGGGAGGAGAAGGAATGAGCAGTTCTTC.

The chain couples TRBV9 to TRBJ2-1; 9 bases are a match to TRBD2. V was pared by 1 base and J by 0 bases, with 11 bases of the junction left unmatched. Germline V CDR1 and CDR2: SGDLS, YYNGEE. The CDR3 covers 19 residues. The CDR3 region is CASSVRGGGAQSSYNEQFF. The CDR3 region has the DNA TGTGCCAGCAGCGTACGGGGCGGGGGGGCACAAAGCTCCTACAATGAGCAGTTCTTC.

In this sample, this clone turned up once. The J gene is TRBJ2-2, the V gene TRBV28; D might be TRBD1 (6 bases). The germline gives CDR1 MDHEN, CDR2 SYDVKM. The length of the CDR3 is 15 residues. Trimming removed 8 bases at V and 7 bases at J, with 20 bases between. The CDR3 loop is CASYSSGQGIGELFF. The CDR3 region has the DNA TGTGCCAGCTACTCCTCAGGCCAGGGGATCGGGGAGCTGTTTTTT.

The CDR3 nucleotides read TGTGCCAGCAGTTTCACAGGGGCGGGGAGCACTGAAGCTTTCTTT. Translated, it gives CASSFTGAGSTEAFF. V usage is TRBV28 and J usage is TRBJ1-1; 7 nucleotides agree with TRBD1. V was clipped by 3 bases and J by 4 bases; unmatched bases: 8. Per germline, CDR1 MDHEN and CDR2 SYDVKM. The CDR3 covers 15 residues.

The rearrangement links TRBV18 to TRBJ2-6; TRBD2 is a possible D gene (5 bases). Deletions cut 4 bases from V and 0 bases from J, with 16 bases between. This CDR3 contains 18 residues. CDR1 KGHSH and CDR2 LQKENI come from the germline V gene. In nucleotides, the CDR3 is TGTGCCAGCTCACGGACCAACAGCGGAGTCTCTGGGGCCAACGTCCTGACTTTC. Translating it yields CASSRTNSGVSGANVLTF.

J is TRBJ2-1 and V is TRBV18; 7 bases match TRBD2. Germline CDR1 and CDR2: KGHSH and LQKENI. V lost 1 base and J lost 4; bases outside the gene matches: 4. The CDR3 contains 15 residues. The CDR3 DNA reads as TGTGCCAGCTCACCACGAGGACTAGGGTACAATGAGCAGTTCTTC. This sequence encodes CASSPRGLGYNEQFF.

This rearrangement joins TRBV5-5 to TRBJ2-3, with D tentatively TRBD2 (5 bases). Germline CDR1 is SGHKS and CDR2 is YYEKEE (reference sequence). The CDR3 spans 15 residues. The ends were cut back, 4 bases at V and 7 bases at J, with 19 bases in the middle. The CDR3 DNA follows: TGTGCCAGCAGCCAAACTCTCTCGCGGGCACATACGCAGTATTTT. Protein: CASSQTLSRAHTQYF.

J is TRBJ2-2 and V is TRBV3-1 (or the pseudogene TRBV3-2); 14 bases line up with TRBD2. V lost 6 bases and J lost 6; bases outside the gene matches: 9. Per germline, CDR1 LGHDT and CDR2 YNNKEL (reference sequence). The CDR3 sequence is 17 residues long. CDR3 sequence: CASSGLAGGSRAGELFF. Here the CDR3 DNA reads TGTGCCAGCAGTGGACTAGCGGGGGGTTCGAGGGCCGGGGAGCTGTTTTTT.

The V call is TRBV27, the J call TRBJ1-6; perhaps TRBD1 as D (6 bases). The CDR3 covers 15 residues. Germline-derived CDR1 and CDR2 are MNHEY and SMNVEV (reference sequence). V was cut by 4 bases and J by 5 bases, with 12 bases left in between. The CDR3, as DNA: TGTGCCAGCAGTTACACAGGGTTGAATAATTCACCCCTCCACTTT. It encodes CASSYTGLNNSPLHF.

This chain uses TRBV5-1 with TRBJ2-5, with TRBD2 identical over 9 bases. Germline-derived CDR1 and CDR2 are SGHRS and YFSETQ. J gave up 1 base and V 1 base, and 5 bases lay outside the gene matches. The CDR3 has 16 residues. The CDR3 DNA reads TGCGCCAGCAGCTTGTCGGGGCGGGAGGGCCAAGAGACCCAGTACTTC. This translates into CASSLSGREGQETQYF.

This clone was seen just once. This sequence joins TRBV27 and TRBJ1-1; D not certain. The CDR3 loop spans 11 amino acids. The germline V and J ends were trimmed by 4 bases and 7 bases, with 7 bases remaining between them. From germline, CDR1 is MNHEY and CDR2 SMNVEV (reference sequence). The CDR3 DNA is TGTGCCAGCAGTTCTAGCTATGAAGCTTTCTTT. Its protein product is CASSSSYEAFF.

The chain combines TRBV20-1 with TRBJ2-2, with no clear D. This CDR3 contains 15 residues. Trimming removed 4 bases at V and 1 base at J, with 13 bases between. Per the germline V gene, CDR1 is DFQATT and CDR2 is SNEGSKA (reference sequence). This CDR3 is CSAIDPGMNTGELFF. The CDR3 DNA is TGCAGTGCTATTGATCCAGGCATGAACACCGGGGAGCTGTTTTTT.

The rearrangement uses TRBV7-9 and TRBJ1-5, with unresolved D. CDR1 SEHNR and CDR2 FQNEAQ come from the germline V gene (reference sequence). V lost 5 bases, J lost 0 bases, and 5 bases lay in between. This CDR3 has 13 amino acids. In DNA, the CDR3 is TGTGCCAGCAGCCCAAATAGCAATCAGCCCCAGCATTTT. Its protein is CASSPNSNQPQHF. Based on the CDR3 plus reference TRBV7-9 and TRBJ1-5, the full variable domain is DTGVSQNPRHKITKRGQNVTFRCDPISEHNRLYWYRQTLGQGPEFLTYFQNEAQLEKSRLLSDRFSAERPKGSFSTLEIQRTEQGDSAMYLCASSPNSNQPQHFGDGTRLSIL.

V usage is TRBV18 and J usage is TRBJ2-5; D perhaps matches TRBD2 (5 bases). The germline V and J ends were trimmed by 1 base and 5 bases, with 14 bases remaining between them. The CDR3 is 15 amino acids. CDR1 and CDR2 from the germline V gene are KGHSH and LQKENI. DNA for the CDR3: TGTGCCAGCTCACCACGGGGAGAGGGAACGGAGACCCAGTACTTC. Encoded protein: CASSPRGEGTETQYF.

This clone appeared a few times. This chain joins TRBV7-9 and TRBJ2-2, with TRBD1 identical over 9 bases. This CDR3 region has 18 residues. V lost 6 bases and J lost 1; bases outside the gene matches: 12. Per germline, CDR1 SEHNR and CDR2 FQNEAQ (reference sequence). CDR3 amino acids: CASRSPRPGQGNTGELFF. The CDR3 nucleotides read TGTGCCAGCAGATCCCCCCGACCGGGACAGGGGAACACCGGGGAGCTGTTTTTT.

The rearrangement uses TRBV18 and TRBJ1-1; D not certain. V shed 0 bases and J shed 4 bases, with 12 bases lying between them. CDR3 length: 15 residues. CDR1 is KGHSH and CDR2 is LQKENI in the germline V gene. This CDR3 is CASSPPMQRGTEAFF. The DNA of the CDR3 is TGTGCCAGCTCACCACCGATGCAGCGGGGCACTGAAGCTTTCTTT.

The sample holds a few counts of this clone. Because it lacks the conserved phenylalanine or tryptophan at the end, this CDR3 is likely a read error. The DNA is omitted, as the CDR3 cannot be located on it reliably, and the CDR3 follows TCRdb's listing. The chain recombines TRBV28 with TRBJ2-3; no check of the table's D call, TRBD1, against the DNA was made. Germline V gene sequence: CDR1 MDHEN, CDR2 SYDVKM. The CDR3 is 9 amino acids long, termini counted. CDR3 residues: CASSLDRVR.

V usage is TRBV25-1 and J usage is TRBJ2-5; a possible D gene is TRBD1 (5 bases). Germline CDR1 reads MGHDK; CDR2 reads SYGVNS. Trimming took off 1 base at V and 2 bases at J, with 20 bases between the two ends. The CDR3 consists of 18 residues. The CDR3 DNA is TGTGCCAGCAGTGAATCTTTTGGGGCCAGGGTGGGTCAAGAGACCCAGTACTTC. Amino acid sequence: CASSESFGARVGQETQYF.

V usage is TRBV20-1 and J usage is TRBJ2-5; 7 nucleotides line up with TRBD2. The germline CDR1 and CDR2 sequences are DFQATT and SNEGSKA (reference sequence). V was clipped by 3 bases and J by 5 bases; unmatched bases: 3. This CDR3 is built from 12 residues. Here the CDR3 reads CSASGEGETQYF. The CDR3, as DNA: TGCAGTGCTAGTGGGGAGGGCGAGACCCAGTACTTC.

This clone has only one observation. DNA of the CDR3: TGTGCCAGCAGCCCCCTTAGCGGGATAAGGGACAATGAGCAGTTCTTC. As protein: CASSPLSGIRDNEQFF. The rearrangement uses TRBV27 and TRBJ2-1; 8 positions match TRBD2. The CDR3 loop spans 16 amino acids. With 6 bases clipped from V and 5 bases from J, the junction kept 12 bases outside the gene matches. From germline, CDR1 is MNHEY and CDR2 SMNVEV (reference sequence).